These 17 T cell receptor beta chains were all obtained from the same sample, sequenced in a study of shared clonotypes between healthy human individuals. Profiling relied on immunoSEQ multiplex PCR, and the TCRdb table lists in-frame clones only, not all of them. The sample has some 2,000,000 clones, 90% to 95% seen once. Material: naive CD4+ T cells sorted from blood. Subset specified: CD45RA+ positively selected. The receptors derive from a man aged 18-30 years in good health.

The chain carries TRBV7-2 and TRBJ1-2, with a weak D call TRBD1 (6 bases). The CDR3 spans 13 residues. V shed 5 bases and J shed 4 bases, with 11 bases lying between them. Germline values: CDR1 SGHTA, CDR2 FQGNSA. The chain's CDR3 is CASSGQSGYGYTF. In DNA, the CDR3 is TGTGCCAGCAGCGGACAGTCAGGCTATGGCTACACCTTC.

This chain joins TRBV4-3 and TRBJ2-2; 13 nucleotides agree with TRBD2. This CDR3 contains 17 residues. V shed 0 bases, J shed 5 bases, and the junction held 3 bases outside the gene matches. Germline loops: CDR1 LGHNA, CDR2 YSLEER. CDR3 amino acids: CASSQEGTSGITGELFF. The CDR3 DNA follows: TGCGCCAGCAGCCAAGAGGGGACTAGCGGGATAACCGGGGAGCTGTTTTTT.

The chain has TRBV27 and TRBJ1-2; TRBD1 might be the D (5 bases). This CDR3 spans 13 amino acids. Germline V gene sequence: CDR1 MNHEY, CDR2 SMNVEV (reference sequence). V lost 1 base to trimming and J lost 6 bases, with 9 bases between them. CDR3: CASSLWGGDGYTF. CDR3 in DNA: TGTGCCAGCAGTTTATGGGGAGGGGATGGCTACACCTTC.

The rearrangement links TRBV7-8 to TRBJ2-1; tentative D call: TRBD2 (6 bases). Germline CDR1 SGHVS, CDR2 FQNEAQ. Trimming cost V 4 bases and J 11 bases, with 12 bases left between them. This CDR3 has 12 amino acids. CDR3 sequence reads: CASSSPGLQQFF. The CDR3 DNA reads as TGTGCCAGCAGCTCGCCGGGACTGCAGCAGTTCTTC.

This chain links TRBV7-2 with TRBJ2-7; 8 bases map to TRBD2. The CDR3 extends over 15 amino acids. The V gene's germline CDR1 is SGHTA and CDR2 FQGNSA. V lost 2 bases and J lost 4; bases outside the gene matches: 7. The CDR3 is CASSLYPGGGYEQYF. CDR3 bases: TGTGCCAGCAGCTTATATCCGGGAGGGGGGTACGAGCAGTACTTC.

The rearrangement joins TRBV7-8 to TRBJ1-4, with D perhaps TRBD1 (6 bases). Germline V CDR1 and CDR2: SGHVS, FQNEAQ. V was pared by 1 base and J by 3 bases, with 9 bases between. There are 15 residues in the CDR3. The CDR3 sequence: CASSLEDRANEKLFF. The CDR3 DNA is TGTGCCAGCAGCTTAGAGGACAGAGCTAATGAAAAACTGTTTTTT.

J is TRBJ2-7 and V is TRBV2; TRBD1 matches at 12 bases. The CDR3 runs to 14 residues. Germline V gene data show CDR1 as SNHLY and CDR2 as FYNNEI. The trim removed 8 bases at V and 5 bases at J, leaving 7 bases unmatched. The CDR3 spells CASGGTGGRNEQYF. CDR3 sequence (DNA): TGTGCCAGCGGGGGGACAGGGGGCCGGAACGAGCAGTACTTC.

The chain is built from TRBV4-1 and TRBJ2-5; a weak D match, TRBD1 (7 bases). The CDR3 is made up of 14 amino acids. Germline loops: CDR1 MGHRA, CDR2 YSYEKL. V was pared by 6 bases and J by 4 bases, with 15 bases between. The CDR3 DNA sequence: TGCGCCAGCAGAAGACAGGGAGGTTCAGAGACCCAGTACTTC. It specifies CASRRQGGSETQYF.

Concerning this clone itself: The same CDR3 is also encoded by other DNA sequences in this sample. The CDR3 DNA follows: TGTGCCAGCAGCGGGGGGGGATATGAAAAACTGTTTTTT. Encoded protein: CASSGGGYEKLFF. The chain employs TRBV2 and TRBJ1-4; D is possibly TRBD1 (5 bases). The CDR3 has 13 residues. V lost 6 bases, J lost 6 bases, and 11 bases lay in between. The germline gives CDR1 SNHLY, CDR2 FYNNEI.

DNA for the CDR3: TGTGCCAGCCAACCGGGACTCTACAAAGGGGAGCAGTTCTTC. Translating gives CASQPGLYKGEQFF. The chain is built from TRBV2 and TRBJ2-1; perhaps TRBD2 as D (6 bases). Trimming cost V 8 bases and J 10 bases, with 21 bases left between them. Germline CDR1 SNHLY, CDR2 FYNNEI. CDR3 length equals 14 residues.

Notes on this clone: Other DNA sequences in this specimen translate into the identical CDR3. The chain combines TRBV5-4 with TRBJ2-5; D could derive from TRBD1 or TRBD2 (6 bases each). V shed 4 bases and J shed 5 bases, with 9 bases lying between them. CDR3 length: 12 amino acids. Germline CDR1 reads SGHNT; CDR2 reads YYREEE (reference sequence). The CDR3 loop reads CASSRGLETQYF. The CDR3 nucleotides are TGTGCCAGCAGCCGGGGGCTGGAGACCCAGTACTTC.

CDR3 bases: TGTGCCAGCAGTTCAGTACGGGGAACCAATGAGCAGTTCTTC. This translates into CASSSVRGTNEQFF. This chain connects TRBV11-2 to TRBJ2-1; D possibly corresponds to TRBD2 (5 bases). Per the germline V gene, CDR1 is SGHAT and CDR2 is FQNNGV. The V end lost 6 bases, the J end lost 6 bases, and 15 bases lay between the germline ends. CDR3 length: 14 residues.

The V and J genes are TRBV4-1 and TRBJ2-1, with TRBD2 as a possible D gene (6 bases). The CDR3 is made up of 17 amino acids. V was clipped by 0 bases and J by 0 bases, with 12 bases between them. CDR1 and CDR2 from the germline V gene are MGHRA and YSYEKL. CDR3 region: CASSQDKGTYSYNEQFF. The CDR3 nucleotides are TGCGCCAGCAGCCAAGATAAAGGGACTTACTCCTACAATGAGCAGTTCTTC.

The chain uses TRBV5-6 and TRBJ2-5; D gene unclear. The V gene's germline CDR1 is SGHDT and CDR2 YYEEEE. The ends were cut back, 0 bases at V and 5 bases at J, with 11 bases in the middle. The CDR3 covers 14 residues. The CDR3 sequence: CASSLVSRRETQYF. The DNA of the CDR3 is TGTGCCAGCAGCTTGGTTAGCCGAAGGGAGACCCAGTACTTC.

V usage is TRBV15 and J usage is TRBJ1-3; D perhaps matches TRBD1 (5 bases). Germline assignment: CDR1 LNHNV and CDR2 YYDKDF (reference sequence). The V end lost 0 bases, the J end lost 2 bases, and 14 bases lay between the germline ends. The CDR3 length is 17 residues. CDR3 residues: CATSRDTRTLPGNTIYF. In nucleotides, the CDR3 is TGTGCCACCAGCAGAGATACACGGACACTACCTGGAAACACCATATATTTT.

The J gene is TRBJ2-5, the V gene TRBV6-1; no clear D gene. The V end lost 1 base, the J end lost 5 bases, and 14 bases lay between the germline ends. This CDR3 region has 15 residues. The germline V gene has CDR1 MNHNS and CDR2 SASEGT. The CDR3 spells CASSEGGWDGETQYF. CDR3 nucleotide sequence: TGTGCCAGCAGTGAAGGAGGATGGGATGGGGAGACCCAGTACTTC.

This chain joins TRBV15 and TRBJ1-3, with 7 bases matching TRBD1. This CDR3 comprises 16 residues. Germline assignment: CDR1 LNHNV and CDR2 YYDKDF (reference sequence). Trimming took 4 bases from V and 0 from J; bases not matched to a gene: 6. The CDR3, as DNA: TGTGCCACCAGCACCCCCGACAGGGTCTCTGGAAACACCATATATTTT. It translates to CATSTPDRVSGNTIYF.